The following is a T cell receptor (beta chain) sequence with its context. Trimming at V came to 1 base and at J to 6 bases, leaving 4 bases not matched to a gene. This CDR3 contains 15 residues. Germline loops: CDR1 LGHDT, CDR2 YNNKEL (reference sequence). In the original processing: Amplification of reference gene primers provided the estimated nucleated cell counts. The assay was immunoSEQ multiplex PCR, and TCRdb's table has in-frame clones only and misses some. The V and J calls and the clone size are those of that table, but D and trimming were determined from the DNA. The data show some 110,000 clones, about 84% seen once. The data stem from a study of blood T cell repertoires in COVID-19.

V and J are TRBV3-1 (or the pseudogene TRBV3-2) and TRBJ2-3; 10 bases are shared with TRBD2. The sequence came from an older woman with acute or convalescent COVID-19. The specimen was peripheral blood. The CDR3 region has the DNA TGTGCCAGCAGCCAAGGAAGCGGGGGGGGCGATACGCAGTATTTT. Translated: CASSQGSGGGDTQYF.